This T cell receptor beta chain was retrieved from a study of T cells in Graves' hyperthyroidism and ophthalmopathy. Graves' hyperthyroidism without ophthalmopathy progression within 18 months was termed stable. Researchers barred patients who had uncontrolled infection, other autoimmune disease, pregnancy or lactation. What was amplified from RNA transcripts were TCR beta CDR3 regions. RT-PCR in the first round (using the HTBI primer set) targeted the TCR CDR3. TCRdb re-called the multiplex PCR reads through MiXCR, storing one row per CDR3 protein. The sample holds some 690,000 distinct CDR3 sequences, approximately 15% seen once. CDR1 and CDR2 (germline): SNHLY, FYNNEI. V was cut by 6 bases and J by 6 bases, with 15 bases left in between. The CDR3 has 13 residues.

The sample taken for sequencing was blood. The sequence was obtained from a man between 45 and 60 years old with Graves' hyperthyroidism. V usage is TRBV2 and J usage is TRBJ2-7; D not certain. The CDR3 is CASSNIPFAEQYF. As DNA, the CDR3 is TGTGCCAGCAGCAACATTCCTTTTGCCGAGCAGTACTTC.